Below, one TCR beta chain is given with its context. No antigen is known for it. This specimen belongs to a study of T cell responses to AZD1222 COVID-19 vaccine. Notes on the study in general: Repertoires in all cases were sampled only once the peak T cell response had passed. Baseline seropositives among AZD1222 recipients totaled only five or six. CD4 TCRs linked to vaccination spanned spike, dominating at 160-218 and 743-854. Reportedly, nearly half of unique spike TCRs recognized epitopes outside B.1.351/B.1.1.7 mutations.

Germline V CDR1 and CDR2: SGHRS, YFSETQ. V lost 2 bases and J lost 5; bases outside the gene matches: 9. The CDR3 covers 18 residues. Data came from immunoSEQ multiplex PCR; TCRdb stores just in-frame clones and leaves some out. Among 120,000 or so clones listed, approximately 86% were seen once. Here the sequenced sample was peripheral blood, taken 28 days after the second AZD1222 dose. This clonotype was sampled from an adult who received the AZD1222 COVID-19 vaccine. The rearrangement links TRBV5-1 to TRBJ2-3; 15 nucleotides agree with TRBD2. Here the CDR3 DNA reads TGCGCCAGCAGCTTTGTCTCCGGGACTAGCGGGGGGTTAGATACGCAGTATTTT. It translates to CASSFVSGTSGGLDTQYF.